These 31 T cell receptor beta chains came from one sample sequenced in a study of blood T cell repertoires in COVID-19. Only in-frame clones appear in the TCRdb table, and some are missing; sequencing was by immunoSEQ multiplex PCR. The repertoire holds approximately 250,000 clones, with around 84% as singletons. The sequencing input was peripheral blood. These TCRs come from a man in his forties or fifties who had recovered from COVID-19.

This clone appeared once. CDR3 bases: TGTGCCAGCAGCTACTGGGACAGGTTGACAGATACGCAGTATTTT. This encodes CASSYWDRLTDTQYF. This rearrangement joins TRBV13 to TRBJ2-3; 8 bases are shared with TRBD1. This CDR3 region has 15 residues. Germline V gene sequence: CDR1 PRHDT, CDR2 FYEKMQ (reference sequence). The V segment lost 4 bases and the J segment 3 bases; nucleotides outside the gene matches: 6.

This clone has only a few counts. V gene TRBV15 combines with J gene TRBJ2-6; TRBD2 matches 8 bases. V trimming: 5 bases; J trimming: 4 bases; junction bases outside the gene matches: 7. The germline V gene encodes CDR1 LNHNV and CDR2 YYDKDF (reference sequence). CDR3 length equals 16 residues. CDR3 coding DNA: TGTGCCACCAGCCCAGCGGGAGATGGAGGGGCCAACGTCCTGACTTTC. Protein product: CATSPAGDGGANVLTF.

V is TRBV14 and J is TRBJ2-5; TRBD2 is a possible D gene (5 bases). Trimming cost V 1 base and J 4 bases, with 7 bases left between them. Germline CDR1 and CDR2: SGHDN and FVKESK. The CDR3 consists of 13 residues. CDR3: CASSQVGRETQYF. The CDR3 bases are TGTGCCAGCAGCCAAGTTGGGAGAGAGACCCAGTACTTC. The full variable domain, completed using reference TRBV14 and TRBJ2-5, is EAGVTQFPSHSVIEKGQTVTLRCDPISGHDNLYWYRRVMGKEIKFLLHFVKESKQDESGMPNNRFLAERTGGTYSTLKVQPAELEDSGVYFCASSQVGRETQYFGPGTRLLVL.

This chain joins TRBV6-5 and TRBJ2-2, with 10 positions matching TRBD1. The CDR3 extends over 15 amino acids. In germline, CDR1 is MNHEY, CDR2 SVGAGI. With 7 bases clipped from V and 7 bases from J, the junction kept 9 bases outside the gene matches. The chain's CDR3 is CASTSTGGFDGELFF. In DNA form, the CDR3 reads TGTGCCAGCACCTCGACAGGGGGCTTCGACGGGGAGCTGTTTTTT.

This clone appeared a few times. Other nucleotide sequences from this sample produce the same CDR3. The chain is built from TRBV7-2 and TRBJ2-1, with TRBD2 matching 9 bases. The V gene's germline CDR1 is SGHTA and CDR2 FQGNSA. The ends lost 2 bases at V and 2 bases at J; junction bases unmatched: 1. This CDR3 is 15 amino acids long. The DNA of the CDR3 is TGTGCCAGCAGCTTACTAGCGGGGCCCTACAATGAGCAGTTCTTC. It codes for CASSLLAGPYNEQFF. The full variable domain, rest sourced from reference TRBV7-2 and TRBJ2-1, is GAGVSQSPSNKVTEKGKDVELRCDPISGHTALYWYRQSLGQGLEFLIYFQGNSAPDKSGLPSDRFSAERTGGSVSTLTIQRTQQEDSAVYLCASSLLAGPYNEQFFGPGTRLTVL.

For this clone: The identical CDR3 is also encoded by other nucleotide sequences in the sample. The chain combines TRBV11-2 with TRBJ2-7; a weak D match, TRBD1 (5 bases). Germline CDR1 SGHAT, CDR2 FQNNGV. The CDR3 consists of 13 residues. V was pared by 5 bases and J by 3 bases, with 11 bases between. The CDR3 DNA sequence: TGTGCCAGCAGCCGGCAGGGAAGCTACGAGCAGTACTTC. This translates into CASSRQGSYEQYF. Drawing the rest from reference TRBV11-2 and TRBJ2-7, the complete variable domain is EAGVAQSPRYKIIEKRQSVAFWCNPISGHATLYWYQQILGQGPKLLIQFQNNGVVDDSQLPKDRFSAERLKGVDSTLKIQPAKLEDSAVYLCASSRQGSYEQYFGPGTRLTVT.

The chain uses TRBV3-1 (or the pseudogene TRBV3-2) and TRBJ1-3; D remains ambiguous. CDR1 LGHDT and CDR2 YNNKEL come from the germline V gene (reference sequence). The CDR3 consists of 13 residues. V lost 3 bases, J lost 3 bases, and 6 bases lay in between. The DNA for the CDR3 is TGTGCCAGCAGCCAGTCCCGTGGAAACACCATATATTTT. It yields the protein CASSQSRGNTIYF.

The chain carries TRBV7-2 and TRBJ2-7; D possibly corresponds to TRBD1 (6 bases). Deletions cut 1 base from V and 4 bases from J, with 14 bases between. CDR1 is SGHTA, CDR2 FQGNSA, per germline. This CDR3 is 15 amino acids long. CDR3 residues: CASSLVGQSTYEQYF. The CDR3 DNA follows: TGTGCCAGCAGCTTAGTAGGACAGTCGACATACGAGCAGTACTTC.

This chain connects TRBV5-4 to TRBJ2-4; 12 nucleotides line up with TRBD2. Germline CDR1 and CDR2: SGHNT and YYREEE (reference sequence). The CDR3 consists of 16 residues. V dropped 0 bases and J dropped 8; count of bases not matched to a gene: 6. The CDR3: CASSLGLAGASDIQYF. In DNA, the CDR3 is TGTGCCAGCAGCTTGGGACTAGCGGGAGCCTCGGACATTCAGTACTTC.

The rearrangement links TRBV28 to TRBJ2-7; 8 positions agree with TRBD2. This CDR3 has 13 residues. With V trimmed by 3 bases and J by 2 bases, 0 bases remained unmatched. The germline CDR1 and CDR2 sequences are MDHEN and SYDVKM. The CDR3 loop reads CASSLREAYEQYF. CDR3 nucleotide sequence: TGTGCCAGCAGTTTGCGGGAGGCCTACGAGCAGTACTTC.

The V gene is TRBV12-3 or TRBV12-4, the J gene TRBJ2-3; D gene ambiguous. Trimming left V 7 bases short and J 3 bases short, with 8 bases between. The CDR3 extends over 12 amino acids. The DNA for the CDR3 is TGTGCCAGCACCGCCGGGACAGATACGCAGTATTTT. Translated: CASTAGTDTQYF.

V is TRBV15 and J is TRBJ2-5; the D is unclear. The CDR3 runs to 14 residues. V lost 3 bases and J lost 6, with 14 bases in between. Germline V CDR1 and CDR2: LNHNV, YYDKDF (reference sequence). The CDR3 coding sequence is TGTGCCACCAGCAGTTCCGGCCTAGTCAAGACCCAGTACTTC. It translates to CATSSSGLVKTQYF.

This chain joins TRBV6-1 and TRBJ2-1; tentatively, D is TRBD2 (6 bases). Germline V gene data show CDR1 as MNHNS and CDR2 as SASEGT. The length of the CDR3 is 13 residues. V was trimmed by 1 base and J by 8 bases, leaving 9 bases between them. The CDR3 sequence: CASSEVADYEQFF. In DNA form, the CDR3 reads TGTGCCAGCAGTGAAGTAGCGGATTATGAGCAGTTCTTC.

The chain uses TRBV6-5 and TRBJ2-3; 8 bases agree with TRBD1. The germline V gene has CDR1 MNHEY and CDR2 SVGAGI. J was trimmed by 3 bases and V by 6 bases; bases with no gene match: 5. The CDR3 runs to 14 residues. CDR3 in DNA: TGTGCCAGCAGCCCGGGACAGGTGACAGATACGCAGTATTTT. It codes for CASSPGQVTDTQYF.

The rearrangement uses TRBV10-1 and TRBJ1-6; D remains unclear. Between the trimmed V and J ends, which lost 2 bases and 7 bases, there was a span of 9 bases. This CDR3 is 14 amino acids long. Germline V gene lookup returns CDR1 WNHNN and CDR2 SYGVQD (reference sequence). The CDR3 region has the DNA TGCGCCAGCAGTGAGGGGCTCCTAAATTCACCCCTCCACTTT. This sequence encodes CASSEGLLNSPLHF.

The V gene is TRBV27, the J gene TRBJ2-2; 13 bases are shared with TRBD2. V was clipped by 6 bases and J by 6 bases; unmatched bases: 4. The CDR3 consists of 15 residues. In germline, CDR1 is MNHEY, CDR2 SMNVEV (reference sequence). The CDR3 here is CASRGLAGVAGELFF. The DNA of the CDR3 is TGTGCCAGCAGAGGACTAGCGGGAGTAGCCGGGGAGCTGTTTTTT.

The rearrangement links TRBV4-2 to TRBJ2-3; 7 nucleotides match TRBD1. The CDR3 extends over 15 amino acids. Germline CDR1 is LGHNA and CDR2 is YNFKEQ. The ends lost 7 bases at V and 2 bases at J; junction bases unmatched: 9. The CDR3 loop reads CASNDRVGATDTQYF. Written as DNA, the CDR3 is TGTGCCAGCAACGACAGGGTGGGTGCCACAGATACGCAGTATTTT.

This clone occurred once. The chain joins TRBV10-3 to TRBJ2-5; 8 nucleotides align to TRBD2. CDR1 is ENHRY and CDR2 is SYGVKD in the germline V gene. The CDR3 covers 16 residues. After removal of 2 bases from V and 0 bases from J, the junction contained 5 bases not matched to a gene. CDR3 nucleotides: TGTGCCATCAGTGAGGCCCAGCGGGGGCACCAAGAGACCCAGTACTTC. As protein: CAISEAQRGHQETQYF.

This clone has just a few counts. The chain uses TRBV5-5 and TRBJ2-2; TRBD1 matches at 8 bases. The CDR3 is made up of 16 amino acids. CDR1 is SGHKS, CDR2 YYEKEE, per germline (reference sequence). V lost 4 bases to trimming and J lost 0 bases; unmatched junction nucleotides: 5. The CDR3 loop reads CASSPGTGTNTGELFF. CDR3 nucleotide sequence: TGTGCCAGCAGCCCCGGGACAGGTACGAACACCGGGGAGCTGTTTTTT.

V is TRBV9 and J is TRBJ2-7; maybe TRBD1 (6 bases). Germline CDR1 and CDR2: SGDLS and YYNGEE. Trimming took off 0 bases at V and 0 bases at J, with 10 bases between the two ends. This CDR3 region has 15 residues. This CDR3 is CASSVAVGASYEQYF. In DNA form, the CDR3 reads TGTGCCAGCAGCGTAGCAGTGGGGGCCTCCTACGAGCAGTACTTC. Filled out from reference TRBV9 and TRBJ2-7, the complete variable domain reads DSGVTQTPKHLITATGQRVTLRCSPRSGDLSVYWYQQSLDQGLQFLIQYYNGEERAKGNILERFSAQQFPDLHSELNLSSLELGDSALYFCASSVAVGASYEQYFGPGTRLTVT.

The CDR3 protein is CATSRGGGGEKLFF. CDR3 DNA sequence: TGTGCCACCAGCAGAGGAGGTGGTGGTGAAAAACTGTTTTTT. This chain joins TRBV15 and TRBJ1-4, with D unresolved. This CDR3 region has 14 residues. Per the germline V gene, CDR1 is LNHNV and CDR2 is YYDKDF (reference sequence). V was trimmed by 1 base and J by 7 bases, leaving 10 bases between them.

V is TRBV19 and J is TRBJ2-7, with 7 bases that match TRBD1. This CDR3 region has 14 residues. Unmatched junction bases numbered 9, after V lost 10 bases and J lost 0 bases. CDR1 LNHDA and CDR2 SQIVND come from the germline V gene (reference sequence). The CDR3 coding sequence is TGTGCCACCTCGACAGGGTTCAGCTCCTACGAGCAGTACTTC. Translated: CATSTGFSSYEQYF.

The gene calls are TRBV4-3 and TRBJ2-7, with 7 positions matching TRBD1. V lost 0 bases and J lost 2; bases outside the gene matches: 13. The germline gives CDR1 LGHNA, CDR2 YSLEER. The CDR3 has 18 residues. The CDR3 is CASSQDVIGAGGPYEQYF. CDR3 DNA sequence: TGCGCCAGCAGCCAAGATGTCATCGGGGCAGGGGGTCCCTACGAGCAGTACTTC.

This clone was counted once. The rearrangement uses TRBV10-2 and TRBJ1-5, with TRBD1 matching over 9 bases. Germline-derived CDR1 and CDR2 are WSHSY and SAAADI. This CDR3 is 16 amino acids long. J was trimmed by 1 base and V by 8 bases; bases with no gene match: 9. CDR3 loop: CASGTGNFRSNQPQHF. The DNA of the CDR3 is TGCGCCAGCGGGACAGGGAATTTTCGGAGCAATCAGCCCCAGCATTTT.

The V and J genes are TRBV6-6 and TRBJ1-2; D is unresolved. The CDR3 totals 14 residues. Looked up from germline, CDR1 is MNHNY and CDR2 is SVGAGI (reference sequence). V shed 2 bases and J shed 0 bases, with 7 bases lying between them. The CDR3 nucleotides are TGTGCCAGCAGTTACGGCAGGACTAACTATGGCTACACCTTC. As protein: CASSYGRTNYGYTF.

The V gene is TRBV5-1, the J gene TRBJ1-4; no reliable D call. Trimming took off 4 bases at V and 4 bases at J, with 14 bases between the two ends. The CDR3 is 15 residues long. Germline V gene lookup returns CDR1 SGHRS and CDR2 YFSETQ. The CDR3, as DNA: TGCGCCAGCAGCCTGTCGGGGTCTGGTAATGAAAAACTGTTTTTT. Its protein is CASSLSGSGNEKLFF.

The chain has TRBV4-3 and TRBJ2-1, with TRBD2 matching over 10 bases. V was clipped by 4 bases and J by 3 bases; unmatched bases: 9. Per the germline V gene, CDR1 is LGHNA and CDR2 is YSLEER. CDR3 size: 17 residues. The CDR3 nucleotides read TGCGCCAGCAGCCCGGGCGGGCTAGCGGGGGTCTACAATGAGCAGTTCTTC. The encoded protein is CASSPGGLAGVYNEQFF.

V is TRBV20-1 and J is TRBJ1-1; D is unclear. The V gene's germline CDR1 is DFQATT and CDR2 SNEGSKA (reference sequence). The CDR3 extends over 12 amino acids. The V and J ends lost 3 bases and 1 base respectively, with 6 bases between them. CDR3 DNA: TGCAGTGCTAGTAGCCCGAACACTGAAGCTTTCTTT. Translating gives CSASSPNTEAFF.

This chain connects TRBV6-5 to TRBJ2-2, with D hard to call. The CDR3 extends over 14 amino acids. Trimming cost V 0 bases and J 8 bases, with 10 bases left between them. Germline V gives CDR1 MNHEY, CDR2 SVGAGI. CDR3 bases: TGTGCCAGCAGTTACTCTCGGGTTGGAGGGGAGCTGTTTTTT. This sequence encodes CASSYSRVGGELFF.

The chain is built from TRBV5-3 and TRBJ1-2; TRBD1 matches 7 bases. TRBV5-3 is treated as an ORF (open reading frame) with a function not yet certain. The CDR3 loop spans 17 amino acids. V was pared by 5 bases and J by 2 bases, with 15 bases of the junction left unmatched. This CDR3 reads CARSIGRPPGQNYGYTF. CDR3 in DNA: TGTGCCAGAAGTATTGGGAGGCCACCGGGACAGAACTATGGCTACACCTTC.

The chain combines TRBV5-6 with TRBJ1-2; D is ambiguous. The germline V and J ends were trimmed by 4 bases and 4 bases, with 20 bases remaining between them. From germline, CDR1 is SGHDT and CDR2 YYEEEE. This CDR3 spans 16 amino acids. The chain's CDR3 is CASSGRALSTSYGYTF. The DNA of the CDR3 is TGTGCCAGCAGCGGAAGAGCGTTGTCGACTAGCTATGGCTACACCTTC.